A selection of T cell receptor beta chains follows, all from one sample in a study of blood T cell repertoires in COVID-19. Here immunoSEQ multiplex PCR was the method, and the copy in TCRdb shows in-frame clones only, minus some. This repertoire shows about 160,000 clones, approximately 87% found once; its top ten account for 3.5% to 4.5%. Material: peripheral blood. The source of these receptors is a woman in her 70s with acute or convalescent COVID-19. The CDR3 runs from the conserved cysteine through the conserved F or W. D genes are given only for firm matches. The size of a clone is reported for some rows only, either as once, few or many, or as a class for expanded clones.

d_gene: NA; j_gene: TRBJ2-2; v_gene: TRBV4-3; abundance: NA; CDR3nt: TGCGCCAGCAGCCAAGAGCCCCGCGGGCTACGAAACACCGGGGAGCTGTTTTTT; CDR3aa: CASSQEPRGLRNTGELFF
d_gene: NA; j_gene: TRBJ2-2; v_gene: TRBV28; abundance: NA; CDR3nt: TGTGCCAGCACCCACCCCCCGGGGGTCGGCACCGGGGAGCTGTTTTTT; CDR3aa: CASTHPPGVGTGELFF
d_gene: NA; j_gene: TRBJ2-1; v_gene: TRBV5-4; abundance: NA; CDR3nt: TGTGCCAGCAGCCCCCCTCTGGAGGGCAATGAGCAGTTCTTC; CDR3aa: CASSPPLEGNEQFF
d_gene: NA; j_gene: TRBJ1-2; v_gene: TRBV9; abundance: NA; CDR3nt: TGTGCCAGCAGCGTAGAAGCAGGGGCCTCCCTGGGCTACACCTTC; CDR3aa: CASSVEAGASLGYTF
d_gene: NA; j_gene: TRBJ1-1; v_gene: TRBV25-1; abundance: NA; CDR3nt: TGTGCCAGCAGTGATCCCTCTGAAGCTTTCTTT; CDR3aa: CASSDPSEAFF
d_gene: NA; j_gene: TRBJ1-1; v_gene: TRBV4-2; abundance: NA; CDR3nt: TGTGCCAGCAGCCAAGCACCGGGGAACACTGAAGCTTTCTTT; CDR3aa: CASSQAPGNTEAFF
d_gene: TRBD1; j_gene: TRBJ1-1; v_gene: TRBV2; abundance: NA; CDR3nt: TGTGCCAGCAGTTTGGGACAGTCGGCTTTCTTT; CDR3aa: CASSLGQSAFF
d_gene: TRBD1; j_gene: TRBJ1-2; v_gene: TRBV11-2; abundance: NA; CDR3nt: TGTGCCAGCAGCTTAGGGGACAGGGATGGCTACACCTTC; CDR3aa: CASSLGDRDGYTF
d_gene: NA; j_gene: TRBJ2-1; v_gene: TRBV2; abundance: few; CDR3nt: TGTGCCAGCACTTACAGGGGCGGGACCTACAATGAGCAGTTCTTC; CDR3aa: CASTYRGGTYNEQFF
d_gene: NA; j_gene: TRBJ2-3; v_gene: TRBV28; abundance: NA; CDR3nt: TGTGCCAGCAGTAGGGCAGGGTTCGCTGATACGCAGTATTTT; CDR3aa: CASSRAGFADTQYF
d_gene: NA; j_gene: TRBJ1-2; v_gene: TRBV7-2; abundance: NA; CDR3nt: TGTGCCAGCAGCTTAGAGGCAGGGCTGGGTGGCTACACCTTC; CDR3aa: CASSLEAGLGGYTF
d_gene: NA; j_gene: TRBJ2-1; v_gene: TRBV29-1; abundance: NA; CDR3nt: TGCAGCGTTGAACGGCAGGGGTACAATGAGCAGTTCTTC; CDR3aa: CSVERQGYNEQFF
d_gene: NA; j_gene: TRBJ2-5; v_gene: TRBV19; abundance: NA; CDR3nt: TGTGCCAGTAGAAAAGCTGGACAAGCGAGAGAGACCCAGTACTTC; CDR3aa: CASRKAGQARETQYF
d_gene: NA; j_gene: TRBJ1-1; v_gene: TRBV10-3; abundance: NA; CDR3nt: TGTGCCATCAGCCACTCAACAGAAAACACTGAAGCTTTCTTT; CDR3aa: CAISHSTENTEAFF
d_gene: NA; j_gene: TRBJ1-2; v_gene: TRBV9; abundance: few; CDR3nt: TGTGCCAGCAGCCAACACTTTGGGGGCCTCAATGGCTACACCTTC; CDR3aa: CASSQHFGGLNGYTF
d_gene: NA; j_gene: TRBJ1-1; v_gene: TRBV3-1/TRBV3-2; abundance: NA; CDR3nt: TGTGCCAGCAGCCACACAGGGAAGAGAGGCACTGAAGCTTTCTTT; CDR3aa: CASSHTGKRGTEAFF
d_gene: TRBD1; j_gene: TRBJ1-2; v_gene: TRBV2; abundance: NA; CDR3nt: TGTGCCAGCAACCGGGACAGGGTGGACTACACCTTC; CDR3aa: CASNRDRVDYTF
d_gene: NA; j_gene: TRBJ1-2; v_gene: TRBV7-2; abundance: NA; CDR3nt: TGTGCCAGCAACCTTCCAGCCGCAGGGTACTATGGCTACACCTTC; CDR3aa: CASNLPAAGYYGYTF
d_gene: NA; j_gene: TRBJ2-3; v_gene: TRBV2; abundance: NA; CDR3nt: TGTGCCAGCCAGCGGGCTAGCACAGATACGCAGTATTTT; CDR3aa: CASQRASTDTQYF
d_gene: TRBD1; j_gene: TRBJ2-7; v_gene: TRBV29-1; abundance: NA; CDR3nt: TGCAGCGGCCACGATCCCGGGACAGGCTCCTACGAGCAGTACTTC; CDR3aa: CSGHDPGTGSYEQYF
d_gene: TRBD1; j_gene: TRBJ2-1; v_gene: TRBV18; abundance: NA; CDR3nt: TGTGCCAGCTCACGGATAGGACAGGGAGATGAGCAGTTCTTC; CDR3aa: CASSRIGQGDEQFF
d_gene: TRBD2; j_gene: TRBJ2-3; v_gene: TRBV24-1; abundance: NA; CDR3nt: TGTGCCACCAGCTCCATCAGCGGGAGGTGGGATACGCAGTATTTT; CDR3aa: CATSSISGRWDTQYF
d_gene: NA; j_gene: TRBJ1-5; v_gene: TRBV6-2/TRBV6-3; abundance: once; CDR3nt: TGTGCCAGCAGTACAGGGTATAGCAATCAGCCCCAGCATTTT; CDR3aa: CASSTGYSNQPQHF
d_gene: NA; j_gene: TRBJ1-1; v_gene: TRBV5-1; abundance: NA; CDR3nt: TGCGCCAGCAGCTTGTCAACAGGGTATAAAGCTTTCTTT; CDR3aa: CASSLSTGYKAFF
d_gene: NA; j_gene: TRBJ2-7; v_gene: TRBV5-1; abundance: few; CDR3nt: TGCGCCAGCAGCTTGGTCGCAGGGATCGAGCAGTACTTC; CDR3aa: CASSLVAGIEQYF
d_gene: NA; j_gene: TRBJ2-1; v_gene: TRBV30; abundance: few; CDR3nt: TGTGCCTGGAGTCGCTTGCGGAGCTCCTACAATGAGCAGTTCTTC; CDR3aa: CAWSRLRSSYNEQFF
d_gene: NA; j_gene: TRBJ1-6; v_gene: TRBV2; abundance: NA; CDR3nt: TGTGCCAGCAGTGTCAGGGTGGGGTCACCCCTCCACTTT; CDR3aa: CASSVRVGSPLHF
d_gene: TRBD2; j_gene: TRBJ2-7; v_gene: TRBV19; abundance: once; CDR3nt: TGTGCCAGTAGTACCGGACTAGCGGGGCCCTACGAGCAGTACTTC; CDR3aa: CASSTGLAGPYEQYF
d_gene: NA; j_gene: TRBJ2-1; v_gene: TRBV28; abundance: NA; CDR3nt: TGTGCCAGCAGCCGGAGGGCCCTCTCCTACAATGAGCAGTTCTTC; CDR3aa: CASSRRALSYNEQFF
d_gene: NA; j_gene: TRBJ1-2; v_gene: TRBV4-2; abundance: NA; CDR3nt: TGTGCCAGCAGCCAAACGCGGGGGGCCGAGAATACCTTC; CDR3aa: CASSQTRGAENTF
d_gene: NA; j_gene: TRBJ1-5; v_gene: TRBV11-2; abundance: NA; CDR3nt: TGTGCCAGCAGCCTAGGACAAAATCAGCCCCAGCATTTT; CDR3aa: CASSLGQNQPQHF
d_gene: NA; j_gene: TRBJ1-5; v_gene: TRBV20-1; abundance: NA; CDR3nt: TGCAGTGCTAGTAGGAGATTTAATCAGCCCCAGCATTTT; CDR3aa: CSASRRFNQPQHF
d_gene: TRBD2; j_gene: TRBJ2-5; v_gene: TRBV11-2; abundance: NA; CDR3nt: TGTGCCAGCAGCCCCGGGGGGGAGCGAGAGACCCAGTACTTC; CDR3aa: CASSPGGERETQYF